This TCR beta chain was sequenced for a study of identical twins. Healthy Caucasians provided all donations. Study results and limitations: Modelling approaches yielded underestimates of out-of-frame TCR alpha sharing between monozygotic twins.

Points on this clonotype: Its antigen is not identified.

TCRdb called the 5' RACE reads again in MiXCR, with one record for every CDR3 protein. The sample consists of 500,000 or so distinct CDR3 sequences, less than 25% of them appearing once. CDR3 length equals 12 residues. V gave up 9 bases and J gave up 9 bases, with 15 bases separating them. Per the germline V gene, CDR1 is MNHEY and CDR2 is SVGEGT. This same sample was also part of a study on T cells expressing NK-cell markers.

The sequenced sample consisted of CD4+ T cells sorted from blood. This chain connects TRBV6-2 or TRBV6-3 to TRBJ2-1, with D possibly matching TRBD1 (6 bases). The receptor's source is a woman between 18 and 29 years old in good health. DNA for the CDR3: TGTGCCAGTAGACAGGTCGCCCGTGAGCAGTTCTTC. It specifies CASRQVAREQFF.